Listed below are T cell receptor beta chains from one sample, sequenced in a study of cytomegalovirus exposure and HLA in healthy donors. TCRdb keeps only in-frame clones here, not all; method: immunoSEQ multiplex PCR. The sample has 210,000 or so clones; around 89% are singletons. Sequenced material: PBMCs. These receptors were collected from a woman under 30 in good health and CMV-seronegative. Each CDR3 is given with its conserved first and last residue. The D gene is left open where the match is weak. Clone size is stated in some rows and not others, as once, few, many or a class when expanded.

v_call	d_call	j_call	clone_size	cdr3_aa	cdr3_nt
TRBV18	TRBD1	TRBJ1-3	NA	CASSARATGTTGNTIYF	TGTGCCAGCTCAGCTCGAGCGACAGGGACGACTGGAAACACCATATATTTT
TRBV5-5	NA	TRBJ2-2	NA	CASSFLAQNTGELFF	TGTGCCAGCAGCTTCTTAGCACAGAACACCGGGGAGCTGTTTTTT
TRBV14	TRBD2	TRBJ2-7	NA	CASRLAGGNEQYF	TGTGCCAGCAGACTAGCGGGAGGGAACGAGCAGTACTTC
TRBV6-5	NA	TRBJ2-4	NA	CASSREGLAKNIQYF	TGTGCCAGCAGCCGAGAGGGACTAGCCAAAAACATTCAGTACTTC
TRBV15	NA	TRBJ1-1	NA	CATRSGGTEAFF	TGTGCCACAAGGTCGGGGGGCACTGAAGCTTTCTTT
TRBV5-1	TRBD1	TRBJ2-1	NA	CASRLQGPSYNEQFF	TGCGCCAGCAGGTTACAGGGGCCCTCCTACAATGAGCAGTTCTTC
TRBV6-6	TRBD1	TRBJ1-6	NA	CASSQDRGLDNSPLHF	TGTGCCAGCAGCCAGGACAGGGGGCTGGATAATTCACCCCTCCACTTT
TRBV2	NA	TRBJ1-5	NA	CASSETRTGQPQHF	TGTGCCAGCAGTGAAACCAGGACGGGGCAGCCCCAGCATTTT
TRBV5-1	NA	TRBJ2-7	NA	CASSFRVFHIYEQYF	TGCGCCAGCAGCTTCCGGGTCTTTCACATCTACGAGCAGTACTTC
TRBV18	NA	TRBJ2-3	few	CASALTGPSASPDTQYF	TGTGCCAGCGCGCTTACCGGGCCTAGCGCCTCTCCAGATACGCAGTATTTT
TRBV25-1	NA	TRBJ1-5	NA	CASSEIQVNQPQHF	TGTGCCAGCAGTGAGATACAGGTCAATCAGCCCCAGCATTTT
TRBV7-7	TRBD1	TRBJ2-2	NA	CASSPRGLTGELFF	TGTGCCAGCAGCCCGAGGGGGCTGACCGGGGAGCTGTTTTTT
TRBV7-8	NA	TRBJ2-3	NA	CASSPRLELTDTQYF	TGTGCCAGCAGCCCCCGACTAGAACTCACAGATACGCAGTATTTT
TRBV7-2	NA	TRBJ2-2	few	CASSLELFGGELFF	TGTGCCAGCAGCTTAGAGCTGTTTGGCGGGGAGCTGTTTTTT
TRBV7-8	NA	TRBJ1-6	NA	CASSLGDRTNSPLHF	TGTGCCAGCAGCTTAGGAGACAGAACTAATTCACCCCTCCACTTT
TRBV6-5	TRBD1	TRBJ2-7	NA	CASSYAGTGQNEQYF	TGTGCCAGCAGTTACGCAGGGACAGGTCAAAACGAGCAGTACTTC
TRBV10-3	NA	TRBJ1-4	NA	CAAGPGVWEKLFF	TGTGCCGCAGGGCCCGGAGTGTGGGAAAAACTGTTTTTT
TRBV6-5	TRBD1	TRBJ1-6	NA	CASRIQGQNSPLHF	TGTGCCAGCAGGATACAGGGGCAGAATTCACCCCTCCACTTT
TRBV2	NA	TRBJ2-5	few	CASSDRVETQYF	TGTGCCAGCAGTGATCGGGTAGAGACCCAGTACTTC
TRBV7-2	TRBD1	TRBJ2-7	NA	CASSLTGTYEQYF	TGTGCCAGCAGCTTGACAGGGACCTACGAGCAGTACTTC
TRBV6-5	TRBD1	TRBJ2-5	few	CASSYSPGGLQETQYF	TGTGCCAGCAGTTACTCTCCAGGGGGCCTCCAAGAGACCCAGTACTTC
TRBV7-2	TRBD1	TRBJ2-4	NA	CASRDRGSQNIQYF	TGTGCCAGCAGGGACAGGGGTTCCCAAAACATTCAGTACTTC
TRBV6-8	NA	TRBJ1-3	NA	CASSLRGSGNTIYF	TGTGCCAGCAGTCTAAGGGGCTCTGGAAACACCATATATTTT
TRBV7-9	TRBD2	TRBJ2-1	NA	CASSVDTSGFYNEQFF	TGTGCCAGCAGCGTCGACACTAGCGGGTTCTACAATGAGCAGTTCTTC
TRBV5-5	NA	TRBJ2-2	NA	CASSTLAAGELFF	TGTGCCAGCAGCACCCTAGCAGCCGGGGAGCTGTTTTTT
TRBV11-3	TRBD1	TRBJ2-5	few	CASSLRTGKGYQETQYF	TGTGCCAGCAGCCTTCGGACAGGGAAGGGATACCAAGAGACCCAGTACTTC
TRBV7-3	TRBD2	TRBJ2-3	NA	CASRLLAGVNTQYF	TGTGCCAGCAGACTCTTAGCGGGAGTAAATACGCAGTATTTT
TRBV27	NA	TRBJ2-7	NA	CASSRQVGEQYF	TGTGCCAGCAGCCGACAGGTTGGAGAGCAGTACTTC
TRBV4-1	NA	TRBJ2-2	NA	CASSRIVVTGELFF	TGCGCCAGCAGCCGCATAGTAGTCACCGGGGAGCTGTTTTTT